This record looks at one T cell receptor (beta chain) sequence and its context. The sample belongs to a study of T cells after yellow fever vaccination. A 5'RACE template-switching step, the method used to make TCR cDNA, added a universal primer site and UMIs. Each CDR3 protein gets one entry after TCRdb re-called the 5' RACE reads with MiXCR. The repertoire holds more than 300,000 distinct CDR3 sequences, around 6.8% seen once, with 15% to 20% in the top ten. CDR1 is SGDLS, CDR2 YYNGEE, per germline. This CDR3 contains 15 residues. The junction had 9 bases not matched to a gene; V was cut back by 3 bases and J by 7 bases.

The TCR was taken from a man in his late teens or twenties who received the YFV17D yellow fever vaccine. The sample consisted of PBMCs, taken more than 40 days after the first yellow fever vaccination. The chain carries TRBV9 and TRBJ1-5, with 8 bases aligning to TRBD1. The CDR3 nucleotides read TGTGCCAGCAGCGCCGGACAGGGCTTATGGCAGCCCCAGCATTTT. Amino acid sequence: CASSAGQGLWQPQHF.